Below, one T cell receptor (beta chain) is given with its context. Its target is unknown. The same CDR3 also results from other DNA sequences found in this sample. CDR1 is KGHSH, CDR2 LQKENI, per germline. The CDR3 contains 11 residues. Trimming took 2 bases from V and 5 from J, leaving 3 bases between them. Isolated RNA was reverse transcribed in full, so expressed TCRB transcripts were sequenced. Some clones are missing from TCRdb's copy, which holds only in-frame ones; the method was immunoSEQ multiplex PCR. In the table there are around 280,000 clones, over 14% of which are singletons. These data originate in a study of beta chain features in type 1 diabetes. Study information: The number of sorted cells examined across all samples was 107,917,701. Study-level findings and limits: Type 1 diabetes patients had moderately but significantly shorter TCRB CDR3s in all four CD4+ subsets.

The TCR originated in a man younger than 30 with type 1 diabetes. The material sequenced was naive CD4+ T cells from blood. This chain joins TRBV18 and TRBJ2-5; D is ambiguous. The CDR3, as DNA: TGTGCCAGCTCACCAGGCGAGACCCAGTACTTC. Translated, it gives CASSPGETQYF. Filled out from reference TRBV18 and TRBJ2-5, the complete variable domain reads NAGVMQNPRHLVRRRGQEARLRCSPMKGHSHVYWYRQLPEEGLKFMVYLQKENIIDESGMPKERFSAEFPKEGPSILRIQQVVRGDSAAYFCASSPGETQYFGPGTRLLVL.